These 11 T cell receptor beta chains originate from one sample sequenced in a study of T cells in Graves' hyperthyroidism and ophthalmopathy. From RNA transcripts, TCR beta CDR3 regions were amplified. First-round RT-PCR with HTBI primers amplified the TCR CDR3 region. TCRdb independently ran MiXCR on the multiplex PCR reads; one entry per CDR3 protein. This sample has 450,000 to 650,000 distinct CDR3 sequences, with about 20% found just once. Sequenced sample: blood. The receptor source for this set is a man aged 18 to 30 with Graves' hyperthyroidism.

This clonotype was seen more than once but under ten times. The CDR3: CASTPDDSPLHF. The CDR3 DNA follows: TGTGCCAGCACCCCAGACGATTCACCCCTCCACTTT. J is TRBJ1-6 and V is TRBV2; no clear D gene. Germline V gene sequence: CDR1 SNHLY, CDR2 FYNNEI. The CDR3 totals 12 residues. V was pared by 7 bases and J by 8 bases, with 9 bases between.

V usage is TRBV3-1 and J usage is TRBJ1-5; 7 bases agree with TRBD1. The CDR3 sequence is 16 residues long. The V gene's germline CDR1 is LGHDT and CDR2 YNNKEL (reference sequence). V lost 4 bases and J lost 2; bases outside the gene matches: 8. The CDR3 DNA follows: TGTGCCAGCAGCCGGGACAGCCGGGGAGGCAATCAGCCCCAGCATTTT. Its protein product is CASSRDSRGGNQPQHF.

This clonotype was seen many times. The chain has TRBV12-3 or TRBV12-4 and TRBJ1-2; D is perhaps TRBD1 (5 bases). V was shortened by 5 bases and J by 7 bases, with 20 bases between the two germline ends. The CDR3 loop spans 15 amino acids. The CDR3 loop is CASSHLKAGRGGYTF. The CDR3 nucleotides read TGTGCCAGCAGTCACCTTAAAGCGGGACGGGGTGGCTACACCTTC.

This clonotype was found many times. The chain recombines TRBV11-2 with TRBJ2-5; 11 bases line up with TRBD1. CDR1 SGHAT and CDR2 FQNNGV come from the germline V gene. The CDR3 contains 17 residues. The trim removed 1 base at V and 5 bases at J, leaving 9 bases unmatched. As DNA, the CDR3 is TGTGCCAGCAGCTTAGGGACAGGGGGCATCTACAGGGAGACCCAGTACTTC. Protein product: CASSLGTGGIYRETQYF. Together with reference TRBV11-2 and TRBJ2-5, the CDR3 gives the full variable domain: EAGVAQSPRYKIIEKRQSVAFWCNPISGHATLYWYQQILGQGPKLLIQFQNNGVVDDSQLPKDRFSAERLKGVDSTLKIQPAKLEDSAVYLCASSLGTGGIYRETQYFGPGTRLLVL.

The chain links TRBV28 to TRBJ1-5, with TRBD1 matching 7 bases. Germline V gene data show CDR1 as MDHEN and CDR2 as SYDVKM. The CDR3 consists of 15 residues. V gave up 4 bases and J gave up 3 bases; unmatched junction bases: 6. The chain's CDR3 is CASSSDRDNNQPQHF. Here the CDR3 DNA reads TGTGCCAGCAGTTCCGACAGGGACAACAATCAGCCCCAGCATTTT. Full variable domain (remainder filled in from reference TRBV28 and TRBJ1-5): DVKVTQSSRYLVKRTGEKVFLECVQDMDHENMFWYRQDPGLGLRLIYFSYDVKMKEKGDIPEGYSVSREKKERFSLILESASTNQTSMYLCASSSDRDNNQPQHFGDGTRLSIL.

This clonotype was detected ten times or more. The rearrangement joins TRBV3-1 to TRBJ2-5; 9 bases fit TRBD1. CDR1 is LGHDT, CDR2 YNNKEL, per germline (reference sequence). CDR3 length: 15 amino acids. V shed 4 bases, J shed 3 bases, and the junction held 6 bases outside the gene matches. The CDR3 nucleotides read TGTGCCAGCAGCCTCAGGACAGGGGCGAAAGAGACCCAGTACTTC. It encodes CASSLRTGAKETQYF.

This clonotype showed up just a few times. The rearrangement joins TRBV29-1 to TRBJ2-7; 9 bases fit TRBD1. V shed 4 bases and J 0 bases; nucleotides not matched to a gene: 4. Germline V gene data show CDR1 as SQVTM and CDR2 as ANQGSEA. This CDR3 is built from 14 residues. DNA for the CDR3: TGCAGCGTTGCCGGGACAGGGTTCTCCTACGAGCAGTACTTC. Translating it yields CSVAGTGFSYEQYF.

A few counts support this clonotype. The CDR3 nucleotides are TGCGCCAGCAGTGAGTCGGGACAGCTCTACGAGCAGTACTTC. Residues: CASSESGQLYEQYF. The genes are TRBV10-1 and TRBJ2-7; 7 bases are shared with TRBD1. CDR1 is WNHNN and CDR2 is SYGVQD in the germline V gene (reference sequence). The J segment lost 3 bases and the V segment lost 0 bases, leaving 2 bases of the junction unmatched. CDR3 length: 14 residues.

There are many counts of this clonotype. The rearrangement uses TRBV7-9 and TRBJ1-1; D ambiguous. Deletions cut 2 bases from V and 9 bases from J, with 16 bases between. CDR1 and CDR2 (germline): SEHNR, FQNEAQ (reference sequence). The CDR3 is 14 amino acids. CDR3 coding DNA: TGTGCCAGCAGCTTAAGTTCGGACCTACTCAAAGCTTTCTTT. This codes for CASSLSSDLLKAFF.

The V call is TRBV28, the J call TRBJ2-5; 10 bases agree with TRBD2. CDR3 length: 13 residues. Germline trimming cut 9 bases from V and 5 bases from J; bases unmatched to any gene: 6. Germline loops: CDR1 MDHEN, CDR2 SYDVKM. CDR3 bases: TGTGCCAGTGAAGCGGGAGGGGGGGAGACCCAGTACTTC. Translation gives CASEAGGGETQYF.

This clonotype was detected many times. The V gene is TRBV27, the J gene TRBJ1-2; tentative D call: TRBD1 (6 bases). Germline V gene data show CDR1 as MNHEY and CDR2 as SMNVEV (reference sequence). The CDR3 length is 15 residues. V was clipped by 4 bases and J by 3 bases, with 15 bases between them. CDR3 sequence (DNA): TGTGCCAGCAGTTCCCTATCCAGGGGAGACTATGGCTACACCTTC. Its protein product is CASSSLSRGDYGYTF.